Following are 5 T cell receptor beta chains from one sample sequenced in a study of blood T cell repertoires in COVID-19 (dated by TCRdb to the early 2020s). The receptor library was made with the immunoSEQ multiplex PCR assay. TCRdb took over this immuneACCESS table, retaining in-frame rearrangements with V and J assigned. Such tables are incomplete; in checked studies, under half of the missing clones stem from an unresolved V gene, and the remainder is unexplained. Across this sample there are some 220,000 clones, with around 89% seen only once. Together, the top ten hold about 3% of the sample. The source material was PBMCs or T cells enriched from blood (not recorded which). Receptors were obtained from a woman in her late teens or twenties in a cohort exposed to, infected with or recovered from COVID-19 (not recorded which).

This clone came up once. The chain is built from TRBV4-2 and TRBJ2-3; 11 bases line up with TRBD2. The CDR3 loop spans 21 amino acids. The germline CDR1 and CDR2 sequences are LGHNA and YNFKEQ. The V segment lost 0 bases and the J segment 0 bases; nucleotides outside the gene matches: 14. This CDR3 reads CASSQDLTSGGHLPSTDTQYF. CDR3 in DNA: TGTGCCAGCAGCCAAGATCTTACTAGCGGGGGCCACTTACCTAGCACAGATACGCAGTATTTT.

The chain carries TRBV27 and TRBJ1-4, with 7 bases identical to TRBD1. Germline V lookup: CDR1 MNHEY, CDR2 SMNVEV (reference sequence). V was pared by 3 bases and J by 2 bases, with 0 bases of the junction left unmatched. This CDR3 contains 14 residues. CDR3 in DNA: TGTGCCAGCAGTTTGACAGGGACTAATGAAAAACTGTTTTTT. Its protein product is CASSLTGTNEKLFF.

V gene TRBV9 combines with J gene TRBJ2-2; 7 bases match TRBD1. The CDR3 is 16 residues long. Germline CDR1 SGDLS, CDR2 YYNGEE. V lost 2 bases, J lost 6 bases, and 10 bases stayed unmatched. This CDR3 is CASSVHGGQGAGELFF. CDR3 nucleotide sequence: TGTGCCAGCAGCGTTCACGGTGGGCAGGGGGCCGGGGAGCTGTTTTTT.

The chain links TRBV5-6 to TRBJ1-2; D uncertain. The CDR3 runs to 11 residues. V lost 4 bases, J lost 4 bases, and 5 bases lay in between. Germline CDR1 is SGHDT and CDR2 is YYEEEE. The CDR3 coding sequence is TGTGCCAGCAGCGGGAGCTATGGCTACACCTTC. Amino acids: CASSGSYGYTF.

This chain uses TRBV9 with TRBJ2-7; D is perhaps TRBD2 (5 bases). Germline V lookup: CDR1 SGDLS, CDR2 YYNGEE. The CDR3 loop spans 14 amino acids. The V end lost 4 bases, the J end lost 2 bases, and 13 bases lay between the germline ends. CDR3 bases: TGTGCCAGCAGCCCCCGTGGACTTCCCTACGAGCAGTACTTC. This translates into CASSPRGLPYEQYF.